The present TCR beta chain was sequenced within a study of shared clonotypes between healthy human individuals. Assay: immunoSEQ multiplex PCR; the TCRdb copy retains only in-frame clones and omits some. The table shows some 2,000,000 clones, with about 95% occurring only once. The count of this clone is one. Trimming took 7 bases from V and 3 from J; bases not matched to a gene: 6. From germline, CDR1 is SGHVS and CDR2 FNYEAQ. The CDR3 spans 15 residues. Naivety among CD8 cells was defined by CD45RO negativity and positive CCR7 selection, thereby excluding terminally differentiated effector memory CD45RA+ cells.

V gene TRBV7-6 combines with J gene TRBJ2-5; 12 nucleotides match TRBD2. The TCR comes from a man between 18 and 35 years old in good health. The sample was naive CD8+ T cells sorted from blood. The chain's CDR3 is CASTVGLAGKETQYF. CDR3 nucleotides: TGTGCCAGCACCGTAGGACTAGCGGGAAAAGAGACCCAGTACTTC.